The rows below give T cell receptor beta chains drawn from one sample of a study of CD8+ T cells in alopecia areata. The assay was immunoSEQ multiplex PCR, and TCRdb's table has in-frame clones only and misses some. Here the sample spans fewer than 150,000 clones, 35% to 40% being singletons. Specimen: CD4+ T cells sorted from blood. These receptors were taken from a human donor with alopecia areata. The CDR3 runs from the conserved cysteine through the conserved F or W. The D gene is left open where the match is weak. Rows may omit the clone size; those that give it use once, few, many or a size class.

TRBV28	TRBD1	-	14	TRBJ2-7	TGTGCCAGCAGTTCACCGGGACAGGGTAACGAGCAGTACTTC	CASSSPGQGNEQYF
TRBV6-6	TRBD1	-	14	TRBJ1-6	TGTGCCAGCAGGCCGACAGGGGGCAACTCACCCCTCCACTTT	CASRPTGGNSPLHF
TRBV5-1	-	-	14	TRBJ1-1	TGCGCCAGCAGCTTGGCTCCGGGGAACACTGAAGCTTTCTTT	CASSLAPGNTEAFF
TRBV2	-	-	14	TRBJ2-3	TGTGCCAGCAGTTCGAGCCGCCTGGCGGATACGCAGTATTTT	CASSSSRLADTQYF
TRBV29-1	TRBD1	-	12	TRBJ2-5	TGCAGCGCTGGGGGACAGGGGAGAGAGCAGTACTTC	CSAGGQGREQYF
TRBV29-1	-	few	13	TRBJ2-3	TGCAGCGTTGGCCATTCAGCGTGGGATACGCAGTATTTT	CSVGHSAWDTQYF
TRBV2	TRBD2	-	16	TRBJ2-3	TGTGCCAACTCCACCGGACTAGCGGGAAGCACAGATACGCAGTATTTT	CANSTGLAGSTDTQYF
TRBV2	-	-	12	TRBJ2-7	TGTGCCAGCCGGGACACCTTAAGGGAGCAGTACTTC	CASRDTLREQYF
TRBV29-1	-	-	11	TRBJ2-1	TGCAGCGTTGGGAGTTACAATGAGCAGTTCTTC	CSVGSYNEQFF
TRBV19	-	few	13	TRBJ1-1	TGTGCCAGTACCGCGTACATGAACACTGAAGCTTTCTTT	CASTAYMNTEAFF
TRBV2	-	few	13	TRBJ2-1	TGTGCCAGCAGTATGGACAGACACAATGAGCAGTTCTTC	CASSMDRHNEQFF
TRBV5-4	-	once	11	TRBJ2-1	TGTGCCAGCAGCTTGAATAATGAGCAGTTCTTC	CASSLNNEQFF
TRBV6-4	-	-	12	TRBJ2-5	TGTGCTAAGCGAGGTCTACAAGAGACCCAGTACTTC	CAKRGLQETQYF
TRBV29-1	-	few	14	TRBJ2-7	TGCAGCGTTGGGAGGGGCAGGGGTTCCTACGAGCAGTACTTC	CSVGRGRGSYEQYF
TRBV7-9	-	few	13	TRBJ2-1	TGTGCCAGCAGCCATGGGAGATTGAGTGAGCAGTTCTTC	CASSHGRLSEQFF
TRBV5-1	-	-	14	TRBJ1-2	TGCGCCAGCAGCCGACTCCAGGGAGCCTATGGCTACACCTTC	CASSRLQGAYGYTF
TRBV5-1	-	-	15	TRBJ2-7	TGCGCCAGCAGCTTTCGGACGCAGGGACCGACGGTCTCGTACTTC	CASSFRTQGPTVSYF
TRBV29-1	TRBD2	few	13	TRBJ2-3	TGCAGCGTTGAACCGGGAGGAAGCGATACGCAGTATTTT	CSVEPGGSDTQYF
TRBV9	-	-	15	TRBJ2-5	TGTGCCAGCAGCGGTGGCCCGGCAGCCCAAGAGACCCAGTACTTC	CASSGGPAAQETQYF
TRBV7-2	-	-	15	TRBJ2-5	TGTGCCAGCAGCTTAGCGGGGCTAGGCCAAGAGACCCAGTACTTC	CASSLAGLGQETQYF
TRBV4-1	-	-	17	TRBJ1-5	TGCGCCAGCAGCCAAGATCCGGGGACGCCGGCATTACAGCCCCAGCATTTT	CASSQDPGTPALQPQHF
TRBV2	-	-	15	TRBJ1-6	TGTGCCAGCATTCAGGGACGCTCCTATAATTCACCCCTCCACTTT	CASIQGRSYNSPLHF
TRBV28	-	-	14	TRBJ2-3	TGTGCCAGCAGTTTTCGGCCAGGCACAGATACGCAGTATTTT	CASSFRPGTDTQYF
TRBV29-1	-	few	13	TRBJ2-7	TGCAGCGCACGGGGGCACAATACCTACGAGCAGTACTTC	CSARGHNTYEQYF
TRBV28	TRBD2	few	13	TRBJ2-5	TGTGCCAGCCATAGCGGGATAAAAGAGACCCAGTACTTC	CASHSGIKETQYF
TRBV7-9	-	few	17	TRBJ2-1	TGTGCCAGCAGGGCAACACTCGGGACCCGCTCCTACAATGAGCAGTTCTTC	CASRATLGTRSYNEQFF
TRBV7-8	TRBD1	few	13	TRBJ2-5	TGTGCCAGCAGCTTGGGACAGCAAGAGACCCAGTACTTC	CASSLGQQETQYF
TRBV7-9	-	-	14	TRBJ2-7	TGTGCCAGCACCGACTGGACGGTAGCCTACGAGCAGTACTTC	CASTDWTVAYEQYF
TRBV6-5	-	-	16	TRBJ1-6	TGTGCCAGCAGTTACTCCGGCAGGGTGGTAAATTCACCCCTCCACTTT	CASSYSGRVVNSPLHF
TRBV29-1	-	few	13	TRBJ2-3	TGCAGCGTCAGGAATCAGTCGACAGATACGCAGTATTTT	CSVRNQSTDTQYF
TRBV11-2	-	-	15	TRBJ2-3	TGTGCCAGCAGCCTAGCGACGGCTAGCACAGATACGCAGTATTTT	CASSLATASTDTQYF
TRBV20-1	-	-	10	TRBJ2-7	TGCAGTGCTAGAGGAGGGGAGCAGTACTTC	CSARGGEQYF
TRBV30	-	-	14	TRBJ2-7	TGTGCCTGGAGTGTAACCAGGGCACCCTACGAGCAGTACTTC	CAWSVTRAPYEQYF
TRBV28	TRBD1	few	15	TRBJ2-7	TGTGCCAGCAGTTCAGGGGGACAGGGAACCTACGAGCAGTACTTC	CASSSGGQGTYEQYF
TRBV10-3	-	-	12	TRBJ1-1	TGTGCCATCAGCCTTGGGAACACTGAAGCTTTCTTT	CAISLGNTEAFF
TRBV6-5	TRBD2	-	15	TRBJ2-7	TGTGCCAGCAGTTACAGGGCGGGAGGATCGGCGCGGCAGTACTTC	CASSYRAGGSARQYF
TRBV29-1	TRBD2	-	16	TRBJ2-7	TGCAGCGTTGTTATCGGGACTAGCGGGAGGGCCTACGAGCAGTACTTC	CSVVIGTSGRAYEQYF
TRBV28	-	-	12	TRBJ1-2	TGTGCCAGCAGTTTAGCCTATACGAGCTACACCTTC	CASSLAYTSYTF
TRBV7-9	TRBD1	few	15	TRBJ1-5	TGTGCCAGCAGCTCGACAGGGAATAGCAATCAGCCCCAGCATTTT	CASSSTGNSNQPQHF
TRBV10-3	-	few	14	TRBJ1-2	TGTGCCACCGGACGGGGAGCACAAAACTATGGCTACACCTTC	CATGRGAQNYGYTF
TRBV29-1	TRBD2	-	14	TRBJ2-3	TGCAGCGTCCCCGGGGGGACGGGTACAGATACGCAGTATTTT	CSVPGGTGTDTQYF
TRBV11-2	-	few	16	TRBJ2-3	TGTGCCAGCAGCCAAAGGGTGTCTAGGGATAGAAATACGCAGTATTTT	CASSQRVSRDRNTQYF
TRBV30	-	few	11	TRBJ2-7	TGTGCCTGGAGTGCCGGGGTCGAGCAGTACTTC	CAWSAGVEQYF
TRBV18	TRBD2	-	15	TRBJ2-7	TGTGCCAGCTCACCTACTAGCGGGAGCTTCGGCGAGCAGTACTTC	CASSPTSGSFGEQYF
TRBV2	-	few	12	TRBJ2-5	TGTGCCAGCAGTGAATCGGGAGAGACCCAGTACTTC	CASSESGETQYF
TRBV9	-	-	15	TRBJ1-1	TGTGCCAGCAGCCCTAGAGTTCACATGAACACTGAAGCTTTCTTT	CASSPRVHMNTEAFF
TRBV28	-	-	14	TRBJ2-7	TGTGCCAGCAGCCTCGGCGGGGACACCTACGAGCAGTACTTC	CASSLGGDTYEQYF
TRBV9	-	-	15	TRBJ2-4	TGTGCCAGCAGCACGTGGGGAGCAGCCAAAAACATTCAGTACTTC	CASSTWGAAKNIQYF
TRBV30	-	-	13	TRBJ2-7	TGTGCCTGGAGCACACAGGTCTCCTACGAGCAGTACTTC	CAWSTQVSYEQYF
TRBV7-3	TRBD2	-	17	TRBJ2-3	TGTGCCAGCAGCCCTAACGGACTAGCGGAGAGCACAGATACGCAGTATTTT	CASSPNGLAESTDTQYF
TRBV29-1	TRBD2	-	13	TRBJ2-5	TGCAGCGTTGGCGGGAGGGCCGCAGAGACCCAGTACTTC	CSVGGRAAETQYF
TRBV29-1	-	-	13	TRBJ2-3	TGCAGCGTTGGTGAGGGCCCTGATGAAACGCAGTATTTT	CSVGEGPDETQYF
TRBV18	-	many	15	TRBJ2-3	TGTGCCAGCTCACCTAAACAGGTGGTCACAGATACGCAGTATTTT	CASSPKQVVTDTQYF